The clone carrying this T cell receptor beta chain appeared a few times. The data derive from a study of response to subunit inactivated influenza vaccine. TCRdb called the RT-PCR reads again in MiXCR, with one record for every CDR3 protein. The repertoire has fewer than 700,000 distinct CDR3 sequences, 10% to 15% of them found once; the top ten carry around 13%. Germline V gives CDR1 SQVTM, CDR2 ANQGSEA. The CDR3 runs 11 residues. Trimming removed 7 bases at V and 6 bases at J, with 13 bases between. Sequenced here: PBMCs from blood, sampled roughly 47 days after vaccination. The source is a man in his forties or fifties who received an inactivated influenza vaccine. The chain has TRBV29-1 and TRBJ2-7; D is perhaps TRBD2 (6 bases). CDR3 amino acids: CSASEGLEQYF. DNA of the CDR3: TGCAGCGCCTCGGAGGGGCTCGAGCAGTACTTC.